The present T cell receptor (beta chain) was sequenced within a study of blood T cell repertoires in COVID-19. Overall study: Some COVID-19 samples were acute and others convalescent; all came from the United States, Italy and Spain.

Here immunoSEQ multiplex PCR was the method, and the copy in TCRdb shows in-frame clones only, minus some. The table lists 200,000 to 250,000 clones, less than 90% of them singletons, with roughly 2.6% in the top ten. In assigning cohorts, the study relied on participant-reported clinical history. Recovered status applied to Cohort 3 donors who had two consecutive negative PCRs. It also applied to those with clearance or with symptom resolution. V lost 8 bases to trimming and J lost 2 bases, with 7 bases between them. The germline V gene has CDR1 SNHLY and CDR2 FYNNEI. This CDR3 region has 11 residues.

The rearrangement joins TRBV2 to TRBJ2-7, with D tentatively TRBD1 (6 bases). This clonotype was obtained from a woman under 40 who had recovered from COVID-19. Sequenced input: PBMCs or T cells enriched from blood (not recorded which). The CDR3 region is CASGQTYEQYF. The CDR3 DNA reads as TGTGCCAGCGGACAGACCTACGAGCAGTACTTC. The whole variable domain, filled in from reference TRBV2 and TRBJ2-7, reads EPEVTQTPSHQVTQMGQEVILRCVPISNHLYFYWYRQILGQKVEFLVSFYNNEISEKSEIFDDQFSVERPDGSNFTLKIRSTKLEDSAMYFCASGQTYEQYFGPGTRLTVT.